The present entry profiles one T cell receptor (beta chain) with its context. This clonotype was counted only a few times. Its antigen is currently not known. No much larger clone is present one base from it, and per-base qualities are unavailable. In the paper's terms, the treatment or condition label means: in vitro stimulation with specific CMV peptide epitopes to enrich CMV-specific T cells. There are 14 amino acids in the CDR3, from cysteine to phenylalanine inclusive. Only CDR3 DNA is held: 42 bases, read in frame from base 1. V was cut back by 5 bases and J by 3 bases, leaving a gap of 14 bases between them. From a lookup of the germline V gene (reference sequence), CDR1 and CDR2 are MNHEY and SMNVEV. The sample originates from a study of T cell repertoires in cytomegalovirus infection (dated by TCRdb to 2018 to 2020). Concerning the study at large: Peptide stimulations targeted recently identified HLA-C-restricted CMV epitopes, whose presentation resists viral immunomodulation, together with well-studied HLA-B-restricted epitopes. Donor HLA type was relevant to the analysis, as public TCR beta signatures indicated carriage of CMV infection together with the matching HLA type. Findings and caveats that apply to the study as a whole: In both this cohort and an independent approximately 400-donor cohort, the cumulative frequency of public TCR beta family members distinguished carriers of CMV infection plus the relevant HLA type. The ex vivo response was dominated by HLA-C-restricted CMV-specific TCR beta clonotypes, which also provided the single most frequent clonotype in two of eight donors.

Sequencing relied on an Illumina HiSeq 1500. TCRdb reprocessing: public reads trimmed at Q25 with fastp, clones called with MiXCR, in-frame beta chains kept. Merged by CDR3 protein, the rows form single entries marked with the most common genes and DNA. This sample gives about 120,000 distinct CDR3 sequences in total; more than 30% of them show up just once. More than 35% of the sample is held by the ten biggest clonotypes. The sequence joins TRBV27 to TRBJ2-7; D gene: possibly TRBD1, on 6 matching bases. The starting material was CD8+ T cells from cultured PBMCs, obtained from culture after CMV antigen stimulation. This TCR derives from a human donor in good health (CMV status not recorded). Some clones in this sample may be carry-over from other donors' samples. The CDR3 region has the sequence CASSASGTIYEQYF. The DNA reads as follows: TGTGCCAGCAGTGCCTCCGGGACAATCTACGAGCAGTACTTC.